These T cell receptor beta chains were read from a single sample in a study of beta chain features in type 1 diabetes. Assay: immunoSEQ multiplex PCR; the TCRdb copy retains only in-frame clones and omits some. The table has about 370,000 clones, roughly a tenth seen once; the top ten hold about 0.64%. The material sequenced was central memory CD4+ T cells from blood. These receptors were collected from a man aged 30-40 years with type 1 diabetes. CDR3s include the opening cysteine and the closing phenylalanine or tryptophan. The D gene is left open where the match is weak. Rows give clone size only sometimes, using once, few, many, or a class for an expanded clone.

D,J,V,size,length,CDR3,DNA
TRBD1,TRBJ2-7,TRBV18,-,14,CASSPGTGSYEQYF,TGTGCCAGCTCACCTGGGACAGGGAGCTACGAGCAGTACTTC
-,TRBJ2-5,TRBV2,-,15,CASGRVRESGETQYF,TGTGCCAGTGGCCGCGTCCGGGAGTCGGGGGAGACCCAGTACTTC
-,TRBJ2-7,TRBV6-1,many,12,CASARTVYEQYF,TGTGCCAGCGCCCGGACAGTCTACGAGCAGTACTTC
TRBD2,TRBJ2-7,TRBV6-1,few,18,CASSELGLAGRLGNEQYF,TGTGCCAGCAGTGAACTCGGACTAGCGGGAAGGTTAGGTAACGAGCAGTACTTC
-,TRBJ1-5,TRBV7-8,-,15,CASSLSRLSNQPQHF,TGTGCCAGCAGCTTATCGAGACTGAGCAATCAGCCCCAGCATTTT
-,TRBJ2-3,TRBV4-1,few,16,CASSPRGLRDTDTQYF,TGCGCCAGCAGCCCTCGGGGGCTGAGGGACACAGATACGCAGTATTTT
TRBD1,TRBJ1-5,TRBV6-1,few,15,CASSTGQAGGQPQHF,TGTGCCAGCAGTACCGGACAGGCGGGAGGTCAGCCCCAGCATTTT
-,TRBJ2-2,TRBV27,-,13,CASSPLGDGELFF,TGTGCCAGCAGTCCCCTTGGAGACGGGGAGCTGTTTTTT
TRBD1,TRBJ2-7,TRBV27,many,15,CASSLETGASYEQYF,TGTGCCAGCAGCCTCGAGACAGGGGCGTCTTACGAGCAGTACTTC
TRBD2,TRBJ2-7,TRBV19,few,16,CASQEASGRTSYEQYF,TGTGCCTCTCAGGAGGCTAGCGGGAGGACCTCCTACGAGCAGTACTTC
-,TRBJ1-2,TRBV28,-,13,CASRRPGAKGYTF,TGTGCCAGCAGGCGACCGGGGGCGAAAGGCTACACCTTC
-,TRBJ2-3,TRBV5-1,few,14,CASSLGNVADTQYF,TGCGCCAGCAGCTTGGGTAATGTGGCAGATACGCAGTATTTT
-,TRBJ2-1,TRBV5-1,few,16,CASSLASGNSYNEQFF,TGCGCCAGCAGCTTGGCATCGGGAAATTCCTACAATGAGCAGTTCTTC
-,TRBJ1-1,TRBV30,many,11,CAWSGRTEAFF,TGTGCCTGGAGTGGGCGGACTGAAGCTTTCTTT
-,TRBJ2-7,TRBV7-3,-,14,CASSSPPTDYEQYF,TGTGCCAGCAGCTCCCCCCCAACTGACTACGAGCAGTACTTC
-,TRBJ2-3,TRBV6-1,-,13,CASRLQGQDTQYF,TGTGCCAGCAGACTGCAGGGTCAAGATACGCAGTATTTT